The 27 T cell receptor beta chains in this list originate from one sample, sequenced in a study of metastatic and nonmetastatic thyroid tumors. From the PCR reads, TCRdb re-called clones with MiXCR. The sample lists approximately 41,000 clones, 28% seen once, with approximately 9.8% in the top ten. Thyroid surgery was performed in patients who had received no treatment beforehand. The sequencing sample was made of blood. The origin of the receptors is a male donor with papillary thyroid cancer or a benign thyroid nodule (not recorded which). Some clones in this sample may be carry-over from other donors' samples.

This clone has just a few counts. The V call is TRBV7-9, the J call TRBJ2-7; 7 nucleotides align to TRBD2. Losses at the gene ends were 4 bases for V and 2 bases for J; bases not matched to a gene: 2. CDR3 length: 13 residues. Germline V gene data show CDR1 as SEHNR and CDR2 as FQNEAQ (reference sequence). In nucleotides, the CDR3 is TGTGCCAGCAGCTACGGACTAGCCTACGAGCAGTACTTC. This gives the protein CASSYGLAYEQYF.

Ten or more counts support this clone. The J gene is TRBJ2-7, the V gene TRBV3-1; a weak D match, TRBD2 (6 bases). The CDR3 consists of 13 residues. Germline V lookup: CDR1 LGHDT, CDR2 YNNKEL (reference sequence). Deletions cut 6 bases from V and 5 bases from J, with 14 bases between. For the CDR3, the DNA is TGTGCCAGCAGTTGGGACTCCAAACACGAGCAGTACTTC. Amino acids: CASSWDSKHEQYF.

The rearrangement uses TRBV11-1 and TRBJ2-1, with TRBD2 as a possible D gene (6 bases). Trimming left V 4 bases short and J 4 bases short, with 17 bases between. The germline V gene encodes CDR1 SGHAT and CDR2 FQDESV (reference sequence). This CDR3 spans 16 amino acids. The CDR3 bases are TGTGCCAGCAGCTCTAAGACGGGAGCGGGTTACAATGAGCAGTTCTTC. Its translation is CASSSKTGAGYNEQFF. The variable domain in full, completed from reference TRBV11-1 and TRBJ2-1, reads EAEVAQSPRYKITEKSQAVAFWCDPISGHATLYWYRQILGQGPELLVQFQDESVVDDSQLPKDRFSAERLKGVDSTLKIQPAELGDSAMYLCASSSKTGAGYNEQFFGPGTRLTVL.

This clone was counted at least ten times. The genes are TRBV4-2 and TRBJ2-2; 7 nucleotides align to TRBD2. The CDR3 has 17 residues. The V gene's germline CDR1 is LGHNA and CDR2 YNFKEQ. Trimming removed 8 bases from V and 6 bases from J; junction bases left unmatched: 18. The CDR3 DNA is TGTGCCAGCTCATCAATTCGCTGGGGGGGTAGGGCCGGGGAGCTGTTTTTT. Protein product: CASSSIRWGGRAGELFF.

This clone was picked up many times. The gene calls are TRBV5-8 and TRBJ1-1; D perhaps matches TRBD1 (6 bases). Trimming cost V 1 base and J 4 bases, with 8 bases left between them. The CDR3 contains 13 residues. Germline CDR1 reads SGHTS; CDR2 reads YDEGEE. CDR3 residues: CASSLNRATEAFF. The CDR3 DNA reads TGTGCCAGCAGCTTGAACAGGGCCACTGAAGCTTTCTTT.

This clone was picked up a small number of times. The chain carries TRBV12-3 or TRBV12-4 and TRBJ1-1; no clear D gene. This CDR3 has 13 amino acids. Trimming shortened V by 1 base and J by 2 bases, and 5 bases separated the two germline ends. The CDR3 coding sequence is TGTGCCAGCAGTTTAGGAGTTAACACTGAAGCTTTCTTT. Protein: CASSLGVNTEAFF.

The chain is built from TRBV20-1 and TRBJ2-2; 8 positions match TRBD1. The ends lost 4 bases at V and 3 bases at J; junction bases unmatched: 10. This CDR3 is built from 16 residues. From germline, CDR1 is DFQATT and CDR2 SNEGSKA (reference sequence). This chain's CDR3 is CSATPLDRAYTGELFF. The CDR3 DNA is TGCAGTGCTACCCCCCTGGACAGGGCTTACACCGGGGAGCTGTTTTTT.

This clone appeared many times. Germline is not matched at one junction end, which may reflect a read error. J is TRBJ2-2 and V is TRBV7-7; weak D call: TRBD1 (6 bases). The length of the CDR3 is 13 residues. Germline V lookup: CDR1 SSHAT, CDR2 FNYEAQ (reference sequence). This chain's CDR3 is CASSPQGTGELFF. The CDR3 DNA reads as TGTGCTAGCAGCCCCCAGGGGACCGGGGAGCTGTTTTTT.

CDR3 sequence reads: CASSEEDRRLMSSGNTIYF. The CDR3 bases are TGTGCCAGCAGTGAAGAGGACAGGCGACTGATGAGCTCTGGAAACACCATATATTTT. The V gene is TRBV2, the J gene TRBJ1-3; TRBD1 aligns across 7 bases. The CDR3 has 19 residues. V lost 1 base, J lost 0 bases, and 12 bases stayed unmatched. Germline loops: CDR1 SNHLY, CDR2 FYNNEI. The entire variable domain, with the rest obtained from reference TRBV2 and TRBJ1-3, is as follows: EPEVTQTPSHQVTQMGQEVILRCVPISNHLYFYWYRQILGQKVEFLVSFYNNEISEKSEIFDDQFSVERPDGSNFTLKIRSTKLEDSAMYFCASSEEDRRLMSSGNTIYFGEGSWLTVV.

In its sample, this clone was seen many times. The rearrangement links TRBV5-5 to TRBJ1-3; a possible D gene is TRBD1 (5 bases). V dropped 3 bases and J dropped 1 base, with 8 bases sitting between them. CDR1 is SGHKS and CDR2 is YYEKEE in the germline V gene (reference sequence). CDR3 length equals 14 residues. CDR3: CASSWGLSGNTIYF. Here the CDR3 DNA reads TGTGCCAGCAGCTGGGGCCTTTCTGGAAACACCATATATTTT. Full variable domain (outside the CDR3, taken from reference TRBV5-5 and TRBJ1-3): DAGVTQSPTHLIKTRGQQVTLRCSPISGHKSVSWYQQVLGQGPQFIFQYYEKEERGRGNFPDRFSARQFPNYSSELNVNALLLGDSALYLCASSWGLSGNTIYFGEGSWLTVV.

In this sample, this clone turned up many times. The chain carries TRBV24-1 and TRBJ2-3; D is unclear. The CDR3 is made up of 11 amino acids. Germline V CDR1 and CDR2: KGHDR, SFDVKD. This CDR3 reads CGVGIGDTQYF. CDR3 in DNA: TGTGGAGTAGGGATCGGAGATACGCAGTATTTT.

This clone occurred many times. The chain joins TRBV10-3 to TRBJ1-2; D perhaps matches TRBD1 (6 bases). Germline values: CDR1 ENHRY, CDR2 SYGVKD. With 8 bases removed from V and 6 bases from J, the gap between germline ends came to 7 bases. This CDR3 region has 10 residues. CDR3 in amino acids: CAIYRDGYTF. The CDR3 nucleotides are TGTGCCATCTACAGGGATGGCTACACCTTC.

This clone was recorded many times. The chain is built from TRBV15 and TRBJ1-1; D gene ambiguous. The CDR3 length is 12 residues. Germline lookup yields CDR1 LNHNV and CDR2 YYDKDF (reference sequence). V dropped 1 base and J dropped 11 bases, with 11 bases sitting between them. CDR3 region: CATSRVEGRAFF. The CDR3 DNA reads TGTGCCACCAGCAGAGTGGAGGGTCGGGCTTTCTTT.

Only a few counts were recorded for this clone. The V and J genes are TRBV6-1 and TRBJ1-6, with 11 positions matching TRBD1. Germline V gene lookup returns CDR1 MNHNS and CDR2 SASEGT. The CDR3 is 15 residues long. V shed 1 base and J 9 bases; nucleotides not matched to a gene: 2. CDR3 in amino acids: CASSEEGTGGSPLHF. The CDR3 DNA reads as TGTGCCAGCAGTGAAGAGGGGACAGGGGGTTCACCCCTCCACTTT.

CDR3 bases: TGTGCCAGCAGCCAGAGACAAAACACCGGGGAGCTGTTTTTT. This sequence encodes CASSQRQNTGELFF. J is TRBJ2-2 and V is TRBV3-1; D uncertain. V was clipped by 3 bases and J by 2 bases, with 7 bases between them. Germline lookup yields CDR1 LGHDT and CDR2 YNNKEL (reference sequence). The CDR3 has 14 residues.

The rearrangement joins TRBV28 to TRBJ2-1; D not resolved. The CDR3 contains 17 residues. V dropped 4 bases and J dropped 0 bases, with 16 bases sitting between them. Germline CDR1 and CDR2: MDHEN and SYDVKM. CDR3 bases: TGTGCCAGCAGTTCAGCTGAGACGCGGAGCTCCTACAATGAGCAGTTCTTC. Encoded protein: CASSSAETRSSYNEQFF.

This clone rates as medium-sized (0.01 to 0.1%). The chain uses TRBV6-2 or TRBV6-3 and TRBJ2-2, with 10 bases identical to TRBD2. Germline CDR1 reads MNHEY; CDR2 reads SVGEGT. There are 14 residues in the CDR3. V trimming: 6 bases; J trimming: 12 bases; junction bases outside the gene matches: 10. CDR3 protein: CASRPGTSASKLFF. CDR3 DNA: TGTGCCAGCAGACCGGGGACTAGCGCTTCTAAGCTGTTTTTT.

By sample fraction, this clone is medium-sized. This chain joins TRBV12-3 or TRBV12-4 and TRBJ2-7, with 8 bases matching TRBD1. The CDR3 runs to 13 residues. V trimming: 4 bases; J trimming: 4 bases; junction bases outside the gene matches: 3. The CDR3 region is CASSWTGLYEQYF. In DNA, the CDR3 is TGTGCCAGCAGTTGGACAGGGTTGTACGAGCAGTACTTC.

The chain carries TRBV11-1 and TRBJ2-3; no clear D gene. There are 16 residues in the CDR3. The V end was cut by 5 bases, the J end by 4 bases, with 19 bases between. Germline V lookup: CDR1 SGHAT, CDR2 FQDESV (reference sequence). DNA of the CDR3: TGTGCCAGCAGCGATCGATACGGACGGACGCCAGATACGCAGTATTTT. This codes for CASSDRYGRTPDTQYF.

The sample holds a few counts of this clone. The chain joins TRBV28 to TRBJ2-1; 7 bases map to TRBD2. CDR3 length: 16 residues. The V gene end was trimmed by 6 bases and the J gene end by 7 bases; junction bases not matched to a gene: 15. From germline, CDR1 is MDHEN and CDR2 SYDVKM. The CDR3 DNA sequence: TGTGCCAGCAGCCCTCGGGCGACTATCGGGAGGAATGAGCAGTTCTTC. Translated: CASSPRATIGRNEQFF. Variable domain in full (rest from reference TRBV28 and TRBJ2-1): DVKVTQSSRYLVKRTGEKVFLECVQDMDHENMFWYRQDPGLGLRLIYFSYDVKMKEKGDIPEGYSVSREKKERFSLILESASTNQTSMYLCASSPRATIGRNEQFFGPGTRLTVL.

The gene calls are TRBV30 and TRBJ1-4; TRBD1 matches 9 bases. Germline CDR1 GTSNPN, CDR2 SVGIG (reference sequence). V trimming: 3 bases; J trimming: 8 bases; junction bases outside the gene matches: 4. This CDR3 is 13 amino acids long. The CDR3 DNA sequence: TGTGCCTGGAGCCGGACAGGGGCCGAAAAACTGTTTTTT. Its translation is CAWSRTGAEKLFF.

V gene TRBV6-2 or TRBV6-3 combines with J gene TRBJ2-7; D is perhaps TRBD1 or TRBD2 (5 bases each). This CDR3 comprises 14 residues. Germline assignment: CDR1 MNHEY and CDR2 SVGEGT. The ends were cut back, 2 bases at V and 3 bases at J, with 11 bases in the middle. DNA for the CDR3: TGTGCCAGCAGTTACGGGGGTCTAGGCTACGAGCAGTACTTC. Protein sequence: CASSYGGLGYEQYF.

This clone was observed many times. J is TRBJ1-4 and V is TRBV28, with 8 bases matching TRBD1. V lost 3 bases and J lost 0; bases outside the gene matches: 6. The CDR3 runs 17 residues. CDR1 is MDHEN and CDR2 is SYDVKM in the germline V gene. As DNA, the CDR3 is TGTGCCAGCAGTTTCCGGACAGGGAGGACAACTAATGAAAAACTGTTTTTT. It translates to CASSFRTGRTTNEKLFF.

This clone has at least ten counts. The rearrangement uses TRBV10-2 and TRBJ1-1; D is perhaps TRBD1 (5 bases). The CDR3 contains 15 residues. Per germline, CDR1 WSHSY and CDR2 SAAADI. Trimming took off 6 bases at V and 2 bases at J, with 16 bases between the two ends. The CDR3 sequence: CASSSGHGINTEAFF. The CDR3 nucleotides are TGCGCCAGCAGCTCAGGACACGGGATCAACACTGAAGCTTTCTTT.

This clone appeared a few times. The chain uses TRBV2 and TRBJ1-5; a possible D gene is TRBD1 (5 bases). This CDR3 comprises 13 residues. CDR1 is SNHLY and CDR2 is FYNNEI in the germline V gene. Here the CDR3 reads CESRVWSNQPQHF. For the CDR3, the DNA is TGTGAAAGCAGGGTGTGGAGCAATCAGCCCCAGCATTTT.

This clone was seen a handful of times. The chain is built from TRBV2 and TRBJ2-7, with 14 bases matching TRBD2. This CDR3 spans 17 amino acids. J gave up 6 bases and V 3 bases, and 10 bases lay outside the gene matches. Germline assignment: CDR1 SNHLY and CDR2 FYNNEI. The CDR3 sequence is CASSEFLGGLAGAEQYF. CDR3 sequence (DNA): TGTGCCAGCAGTGAGTTCCTCGGGGGACTAGCGGGAGCCGAGCAGTACTTC. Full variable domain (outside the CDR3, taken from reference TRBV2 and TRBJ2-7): EPEVTQTPSHQVTQMGQEVILRCVPISNHLYFYWYRQILGQKVEFLVSFYNNEISEKSEIFDDQFSVERPDGSNFTLKIRSTKLEDSAMYFCASSEFLGGLAGAEQYFGPGTRLTVT.

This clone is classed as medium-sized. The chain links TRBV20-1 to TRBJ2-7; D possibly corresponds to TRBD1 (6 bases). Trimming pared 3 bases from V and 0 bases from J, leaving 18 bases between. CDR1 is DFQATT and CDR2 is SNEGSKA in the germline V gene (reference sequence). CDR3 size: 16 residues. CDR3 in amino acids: CSASYTGHRASYEQYF. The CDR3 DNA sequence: TGCAGTGCTAGTTATACGGGACACCGAGCCTCCTACGAGCAGTACTTC.